A selection of T cell receptor beta chains follows, all from one sample in a study of T-cell reconstitution after alpha-beta-depleted transplantation in children. From the PCR reads, TCRdb called clonotypes with MiXCR, one entry per CDR3 protein. The sample has approximately 500,000 distinct CDR3 sequences; approximately 30% are singletons. This specimen was PBMCs, taken before TCRalphabeta/CD19-depleted stem cell transplant. Receptor source: a boy younger than two with Wiskott-Aldrich syndrome, due to receive a stem cell transplant. Each CDR3 is given with its conserved first and last residue. D genes are given only for firm matches. Some rows mark clone size as missing; the rest say once, few, many or name a class of expanded clone.

>-|TRBD2|TRBV20-1|TRBJ2-7
CSASPGGVTYEQYF
TGCAGTGCTAGTCCGGGAGGGGTGACCTACGAGCAGTACTTC
>-|-|TRBV5-1|TRBJ2-3
CASSLRVGLASTDTQYF
TGCGCCAGCAGCTTGCGGGTGGGACTGGCAAGCACAGATACGCAGTATTTT
>few|-|TRBV5-1|TRBJ2-7
CASSLDPGWAVSYEQYF
TGCGCCAGCAGCTTAGACCCAGGGTGGGCTGTGTCCTACGAGCAGTACTTC
>few|-|TRBV7-3|TRBJ1-2
CASSLFTFGGGYTF
TGTGCCAGCAGCTTATTTACTTTCGGGGGTGGCTACACCTTC
>-|-|TRBV20-1|TRBJ2-7
CSARDGDEQYF
TGCAGTGCGCGGGATGGAGACGAGCAGTACTTC
>-|-|TRBV5-1|TRBJ2-1
CASSLAPGQIYNEQFF
TGCGCCAGCAGCTTGGCTCCGGGACAAATTTACAATGAGCAGTTCTTC
>few|-|TRBV15|TRBJ2-1
CATSRDRGLGQFF
TGTGCCACCAGCAGAGATCGAGGACTGGGGCAGTTCTTC
>-|TRBD1|TRBV11-2|TRBJ2-5
CASSQTQGVETQYF
TGTGCCAGCAGCCAAACCCAGGGGGTGGAGACCCAGTACTTC
>-|-|TRBV4-1|TRBJ2-7
CASSQGGKVYEQYF
TGCGCCAGCAGCCAAGGAGGGAAGGTCTACGAGCAGTACTTC
>-|-|TRBV12-3/TRBV12-4|TRBJ2-1
CASSLRQASYNEQFF
TGTGCCAGCAGTTTAAGACAGGCTTCCTACAATGAGCAGTTCTTC
>-|TRBD1|TRBV20-1|TRBJ2-7
CSASHGTGTYEQYF
TGCAGTGCTTCTCACGGGACAGGCACCTACGAGCAGTACTTC
>-|-|TRBV5-1|TRBJ2-3
CASIPGIGTDTQYF
TGCGCCAGCATTCCGGGGATAGGCACAGATACGCAGTATTTT
>-|TRBD1|TRBV7-8|TRBJ2-6
CASSPPTGQGGANVLTF
TGTGCCAGCAGCCCCCCGACAGGGCAAGGAGGGGCCAACGTCCTGACTTTC
>few|-|TRBV7-9|TRBJ2-7
CASSLVDRSLAEQYF
TGTGCCAGCAGCTTAGTTGACAGGTCCCTAGCCGAGCAGTACTTC
>-|-|TRBV5-6|TRBJ1-2
CASSAGTSGYTF
TGTGCCAGCAGCGCGGGGACGTCGGGCTACACCTTC
>-|-|TRBV25-1|TRBJ2-7
CASSATGNHEQYF
TGTGCCAGCAGTGCCACAGGCAACCACGAGCAGTACTTC
>-|-|TRBV9|TRBJ2-1
CASSPGTFDWNEQFF
TGTGCCAGCAGCCCTGGGACCTTTGACTGGAATGAGCAGTTCTTC
>-|-|TRBV7-6|TRBJ1-5
CASSLAQGSQPQHF
TGTGCCAGCAGCTTAGCTCAGGGCTCCCAGCCCCAGCATTTT
>few|-|TRBV5-1|TRBJ1-2
CASSFQGLHGYTF
TGCGCCAGCAGCTTCCAGGGACTCCATGGCTACACCTTC
>-|TRBD2|TRBV7-2|TRBJ2-1
CASSRPGLAGDGSFF
TGTGCCAGCAGTAGACCGGGACTAGCGGGAGACGGGTCGTTCTTC
>-|TRBD2|TRBV5-1|TRBJ2-1
CASSRASGSRVEQFF
TGCGCCAGCAGCCGGGCTAGCGGGAGTAGAGTGGAGCAGTTCTTC
>-|TRBD2|TRBV7-6|TRBJ2-7
CASSLSSGSNEQYF
TGTGCCAGCAGCTTATCTAGCGGGAGCAACGAGCAGTACTTC
>-|-|TRBV3-1|TRBJ1-1
CASSQVGIENSEAFF
TGTGCCAGCAGCCAAGTAGGGATTGAAAACTCTGAAGCTTTCTTT
>few|-|TRBV6-1|TRBJ2-5
CASRDLLYQETQYF
TGTGCCAGCAGAGATTTACTGTACCAAGAGACCCAGTACTTC
>-|-|TRBV20-1|TRBJ2-1
CSARSPGLEQFF
TGCAGTGCTAGATCGCCCGGTCTTGAGCAGTTCTTC
>-|TRBD2|TRBV11-1|TRBJ2-1
CASSLRTGWLAGAYNEQFF
TGTGCCAGCAGCCTAAGGACAGGGTGGCTAGCGGGAGCCTACAATGAGCAGTTCTTC
>-|-|TRBV7-9|TRBJ2-2
CASSLTRLKNTGELFF
TGTGCCAGCAGCTTAACCCGGCTAAAGAACACCGGGGAGCTGTTTTTT
>-|-|TRBV18|TRBJ2-3
CASSPIWTSTDTQYF
TGTGCCAGCTCACCGATCTGGACTAGCACAGATACGCAGTATTTT
>-|TRBD2|TRBV2|TRBJ2-1
CASSALLAGGYNEQFF
TGTGCCAGCAGCGCCCTACTAGCGGGAGGCTACAATGAGCAGTTCTTC
>few|-|TRBV20-1|TRBJ1-6
CSASKSGNSPLHF
TGCAGTGCTTCGAAGTCGGGGAATTCACCCCTCCACTTT
>-|-|TRBV7-2|TRBJ2-4
CASSMVPGVAKNIQYF
TGTGCCAGCAGCATGGTACCAGGGGTAGCCAAAAACATTCAGTACTTC
>-|-|TRBV3-1|TRBJ1-5
CASSQEGMGNQPQHF
TGTGCCAGCAGCCAAGAGGGAATGGGCAATCAGCCCCAGCATTTT
>-|-|TRBV12-3/TRBV12-4|TRBJ2-1
CASQETANEQFF
TGTGCCAGCCAGGAGACAGCGAATGAGCAGTTCTTC